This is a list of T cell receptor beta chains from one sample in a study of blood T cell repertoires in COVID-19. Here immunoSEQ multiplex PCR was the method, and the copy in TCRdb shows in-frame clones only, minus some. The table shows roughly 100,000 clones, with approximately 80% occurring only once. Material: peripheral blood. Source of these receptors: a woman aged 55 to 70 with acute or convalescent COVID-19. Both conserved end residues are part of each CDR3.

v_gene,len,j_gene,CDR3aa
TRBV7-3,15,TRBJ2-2,CASSWGAGEVGELFF
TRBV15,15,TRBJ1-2,CATSRLRTGDDGYTF
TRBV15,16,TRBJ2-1,CATSSGLARPYNEQFF
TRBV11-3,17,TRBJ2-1,CASSLFGAGISYNEQFF
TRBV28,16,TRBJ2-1,CASSPASGRPYNEQFF
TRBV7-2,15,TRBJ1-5,CASSPNRGGTQPQHF
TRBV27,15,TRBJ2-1,CASSFGTGAYNEQFF
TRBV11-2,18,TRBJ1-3,CASSNKHNPDTSGNTIYF
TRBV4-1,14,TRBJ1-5,CASSQHGSNQPQHF
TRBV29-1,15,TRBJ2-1,CSVPRARGTYNEQFF
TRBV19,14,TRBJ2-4,CASSIGGSGNIQYF
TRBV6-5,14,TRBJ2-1,CASEAGTNYNEQFF
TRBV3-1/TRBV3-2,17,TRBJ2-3,CASSKRPTSGNTDTQYF
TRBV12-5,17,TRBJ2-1,CASGIMRTSGEYNEQFF
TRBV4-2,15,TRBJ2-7,CASSQGNRGTYEQYF
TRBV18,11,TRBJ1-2,CASSPQEGQVF
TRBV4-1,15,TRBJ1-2,CASSQATGANYGYTF
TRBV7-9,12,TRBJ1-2,CASSFITGGYTF
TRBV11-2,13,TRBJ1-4,CASSHLWEGGVFF
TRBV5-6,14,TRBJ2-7,CASSLGQRVYEQYF
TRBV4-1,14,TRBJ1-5,CASSLSEGNQPQHF
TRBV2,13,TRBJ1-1,CASEPTGNTEAFF
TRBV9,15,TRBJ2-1,CASSAGLAGGLPQFF
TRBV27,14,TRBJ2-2,CASSRDTGSGELFF
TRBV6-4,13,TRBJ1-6,CASSETGGSPLHF
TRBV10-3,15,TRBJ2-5,CAISESRGSQETQYF
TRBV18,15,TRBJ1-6,CASSPPGQSRSPLHF
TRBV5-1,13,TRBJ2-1,CASSFSVDNEQFF
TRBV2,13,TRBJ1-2,CASSIDRDRGYTF
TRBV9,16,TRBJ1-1,CASSRRAPEQDTEAFF
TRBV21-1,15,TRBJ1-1,CASSKGAQTNTEAFF